The rows below give T cell receptor beta chains drawn from one sample of a study of cytotoxic CD8 clonotypes in ibrutinib-treated CLL. Using immunoSEQ multiplex PCR, the repertoire was profiled, and TCRdb retains in-frame clones only, with some absent. The table has 14,000 or so clones, more than 60% seen once; the top ten hold about 5.5%. This sample comprised PBMCs, obtained before ibrutinib treatment. Source of these receptors: a human donor with chronic lymphocytic leukemia. Both conserved end residues are part of each CDR3. Clone size is not always given. Where it is, it says once, few, many or a class for expanded clones.

v_gene	abundance	j_gene	CDR3aa
TRBV4-2	.	TRBJ1-4	CASSQIDLGNEKLFF
TRBV29-1	once	TRBJ2-7	CSVDGGYEQYF
TRBV2	once	TRBJ2-7	CARRSTSSYEQYF
TRBV28	.	TRBJ2-1	CATKDTNYNEQFF
TRBV18	.	TRBJ2-1	CASSPPQRLPNEQFF
TRBV11-2	few	TRBJ1-2	CASSPDRGGGYTF
TRBV6-5	.	TRBJ2-3	CASGQGADTQYF
TRBV2	.	TRBJ2-7	CASRDASHEQYF
TRBV6-6	.	TRBJ1-2	CASSRGGDYGYTF
TRBV11-2	.	TRBJ2-1	CASSPGLAGVGAGNEQFF
TRBV7-2	.	TRBJ1-2	CASSGRGGYTF
TRBV28	few	TRBJ2-7	CASSFSGRASQYF
TRBV18	.	TRBJ2-2	CASSTGVRGNTGELFF
TRBV7-2	.	TRBJ1-1	CASSLSGANTEAFF
TRBV19	.	TRBJ2-7	CAGTSGTPYEQYF
TRBV4-2	.	TRBJ2-3	CASSQDAGGGDTQYF
TRBV5-1	.	TRBJ1-3	CASSLETGGWSGNTIYF
TRBV7-2	few	TRBJ1-5	CASSFGGGFQPQHF
TRBV19	few	TRBJ2-4	CASSAPGAAKNIQYF